The text below deals with one T cell receptor beta chain. The antigen remains unidentified. The authors ran a second PCR of 7 to 11 cycles using a sample-barcoded 5' primer and a J-beta primer mix. Carrying 12 random nucleotides, a template-switch adaptor labeled each individual cDNA molecule. Each CDR3 protein is one row after TCRdb ran MiXCR on the 5' RACE reads. The table has about 1,600,000 distinct CDR3 sequences, around 39% seen once. The CDR3 totals 13 residues. Germline CDR1 reads DFQATT; CDR2 reads SNEGSKA (reference sequence). This sample stems from a study of blood T cells in healthy people across ages. General study points: Unsorted PBMCs prevented conclusive naive versus antigen-experienced comparison. Higher naive T cell percentage went strongly together with higher TCR beta diversity. Estimates drawn from one million T cells were deemed to understate diversity.

The chain joins TRBV20-1 to TRBJ1-1, with a tentative D call TRBD1 (6 bases). The sequence derives from a woman aged 18 to 35 in good health. Sequenced input: blood. CDR3 nucleotide sequence: TGCCAGGCCCCCGGGGGCCATAACACTGAAGCTTTCTTT. This encodes CQAPGGHNTEAFF.